The entry that follows covers one TCR beta chain sequence. Its specificity is not known. The data derive from a study of shared clonotypes between healthy human individuals. Deep level was the assay's run setting. Evenly divided among several immunoSEQ plates was the genomic DNA of each subset. TCRdb keeps only in-frame clones here, not all; method: immunoSEQ multiplex PCR. The profile shows around 2.5 million clones, 80% to 95% of them singletons. The study's findings and limits: Clonotypes shared by all four donors outscored non-shared clonotypes in generation probability.

It was into CD45RA+ naive and CD45RA-negative memory subsets that the CD4+ cells were split. The CDR3 runs 16 residues. CDR1 is MNHEY and CDR2 is SVGAGI in the germline V gene. Losses at the gene ends were 4 bases for V and 3 bases for J; bases not matched to a gene: 10. The TCR originated in a man between 18 and 35 years old in good health. Some clones in this sample may be carry-over from other donors' samples. Sequencing input: naive CD4+ T cells from PBMCs. As to subset: CD45RA+ positively selected. The chain links TRBV6-5 to TRBJ2-5, with TRBD2 matching over 8 bases. CDR3 residues: CASSFLRGGRKETQYF. CDR3 sequence (DNA): TGTGCCAGCAGTTTTCTACGGGGGGGCCGAAAAGAGACCCAGTACTTC.